This TCR beta chain appears in the sequencing data of a study of cytomegalovirus exposure and HLA in healthy donors. Study-wide results and limits: Later analysis placed DRB1 highest and HLA-C lowest in TCR association rates, which differed by HLA locus. In an earlier analysis, in some 540 donors, most V segments appeared productive either ~90% or ~30% of the time. The classifier was said to identify cytomegalovirus status with high specificity and sensitivity.

Concerning this clone itself: Its antigen is as yet unknown.

The PCR used 60 Vbeta and 13 Jbeta primers. Assay used: immunoSEQ multiplex PCR; TCRdb lists only in-frame clones, some missing. The sample shows approximately 180,000 clones, 81% of them seen only once. The length of the CDR3 is 13 residues. V was cut by 3 bases and J by 4 bases, with 7 bases left in between. Per germline, CDR1 MDHEN and CDR2 SYDVKM. The TCR sequence derives from a woman in her twenties or thirties in good health and CMV-seronegative. The chain combines TRBV28 with TRBJ1-5; D is undetermined. What was sequenced was PBMCs. CDR3 DNA: TGTGCCAGCAGTTTTTCGGGGAATCAGCCCCAGCATTTT. As protein: CASSFSGNQPQHF.